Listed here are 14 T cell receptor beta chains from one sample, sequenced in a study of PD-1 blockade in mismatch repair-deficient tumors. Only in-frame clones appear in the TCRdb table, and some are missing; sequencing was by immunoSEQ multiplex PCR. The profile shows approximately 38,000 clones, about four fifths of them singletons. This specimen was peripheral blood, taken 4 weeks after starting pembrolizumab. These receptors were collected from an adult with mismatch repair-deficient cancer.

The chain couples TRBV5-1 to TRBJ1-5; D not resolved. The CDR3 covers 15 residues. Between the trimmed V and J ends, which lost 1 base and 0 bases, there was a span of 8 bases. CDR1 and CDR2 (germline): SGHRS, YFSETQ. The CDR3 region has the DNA TGCGCCAGCAGCTTGATGCCGAATAGCAATCAGCCCCAGCATTTT. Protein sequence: CASSLMPNSNQPQHF.

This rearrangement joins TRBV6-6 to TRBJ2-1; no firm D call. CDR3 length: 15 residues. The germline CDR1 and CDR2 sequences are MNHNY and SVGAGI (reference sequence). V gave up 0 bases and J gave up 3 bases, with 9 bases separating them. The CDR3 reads CASSYSIGYYNEQFF. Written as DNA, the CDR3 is TGTGCCAGCAGTTACTCGATCGGATACTACAATGAGCAGTTCTTC.

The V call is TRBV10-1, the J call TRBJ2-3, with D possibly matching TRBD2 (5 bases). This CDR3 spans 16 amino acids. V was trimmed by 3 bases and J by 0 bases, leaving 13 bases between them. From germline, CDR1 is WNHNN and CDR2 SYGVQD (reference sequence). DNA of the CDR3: TGCGCCAGCAGTGATATCAGCGGACCTAGCACAGATACGCAGTATTTT. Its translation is CASSDISGPSTDTQYF.

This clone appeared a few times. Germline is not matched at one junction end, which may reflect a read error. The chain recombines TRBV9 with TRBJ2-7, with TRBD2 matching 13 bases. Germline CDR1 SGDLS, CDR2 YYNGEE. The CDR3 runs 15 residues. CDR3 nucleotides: TGTGCCAGCAGCACTAGCGGGAGGGCCTCCGACGAGCAGTACTTC. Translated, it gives CASSTSGRASDEQYF.

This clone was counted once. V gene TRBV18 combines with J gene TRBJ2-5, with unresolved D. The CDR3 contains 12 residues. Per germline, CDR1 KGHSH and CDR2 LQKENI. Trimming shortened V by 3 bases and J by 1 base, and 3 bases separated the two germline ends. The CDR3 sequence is CASSPLQETQYF. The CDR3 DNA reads TGTGCCAGCTCACCTCTCCAAGAGACCCAGTACTTC.

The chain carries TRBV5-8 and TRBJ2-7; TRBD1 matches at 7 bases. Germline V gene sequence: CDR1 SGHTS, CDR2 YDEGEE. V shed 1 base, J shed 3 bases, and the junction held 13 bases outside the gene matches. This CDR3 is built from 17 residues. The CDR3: CASSLYGTDAIFYEQYF. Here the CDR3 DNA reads TGTGCCAGCAGCTTGTATGGGACAGATGCCATCTTCTACGAGCAGTACTTC.

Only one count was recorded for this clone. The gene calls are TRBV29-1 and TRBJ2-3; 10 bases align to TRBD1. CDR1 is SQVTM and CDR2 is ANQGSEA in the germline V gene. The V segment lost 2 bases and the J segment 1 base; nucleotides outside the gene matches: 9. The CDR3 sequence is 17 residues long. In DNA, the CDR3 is TGCAGCGTTGAATCTTGGACAGGGGGACCAGGCACAGATACGCAGTATTTT. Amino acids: CSVESWTGGPGTDTQYF.

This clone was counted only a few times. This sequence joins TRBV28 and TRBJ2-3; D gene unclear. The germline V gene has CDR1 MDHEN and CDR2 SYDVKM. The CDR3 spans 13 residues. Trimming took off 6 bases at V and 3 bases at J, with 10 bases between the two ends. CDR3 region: CASSRIMTDTQYF. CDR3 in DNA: TGTGCCAGCAGCCGAATAATGACAGATACGCAGTATTTT.

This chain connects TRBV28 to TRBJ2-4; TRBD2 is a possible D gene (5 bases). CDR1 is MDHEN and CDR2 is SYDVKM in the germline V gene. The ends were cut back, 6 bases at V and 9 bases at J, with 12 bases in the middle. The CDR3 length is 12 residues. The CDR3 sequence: CASRSTRTIQYF. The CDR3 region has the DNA TGTGCCAGCAGGAGCACTAGAACCATTCAGTACTTC.

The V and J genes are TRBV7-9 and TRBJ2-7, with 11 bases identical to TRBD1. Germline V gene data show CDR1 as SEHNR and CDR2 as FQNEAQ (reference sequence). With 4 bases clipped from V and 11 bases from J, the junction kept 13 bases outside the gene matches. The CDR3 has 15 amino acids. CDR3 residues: CASSSPGTGGLVEYF. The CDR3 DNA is TGTGCCAGCAGCTCTCCTGGGACAGGGGGTTTGGTGGAGTACTTC.

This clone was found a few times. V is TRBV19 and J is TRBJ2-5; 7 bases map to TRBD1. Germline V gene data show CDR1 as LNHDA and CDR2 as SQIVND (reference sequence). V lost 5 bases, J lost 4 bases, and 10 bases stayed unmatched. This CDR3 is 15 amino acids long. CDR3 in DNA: TGTGCCAGTAGTCCACAGGGGCTTCACGGAGAGACCCAGTACTTC. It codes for CASSPQGLHGETQYF.

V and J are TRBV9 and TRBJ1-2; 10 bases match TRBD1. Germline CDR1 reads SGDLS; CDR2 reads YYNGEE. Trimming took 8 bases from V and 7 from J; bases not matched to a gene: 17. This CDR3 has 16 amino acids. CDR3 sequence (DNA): TGTGCCAGTGCCCAACTTGGGACAGGGGCGAGAGGTGGCTACACCTTC. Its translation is CASAQLGTGARGGYTF.

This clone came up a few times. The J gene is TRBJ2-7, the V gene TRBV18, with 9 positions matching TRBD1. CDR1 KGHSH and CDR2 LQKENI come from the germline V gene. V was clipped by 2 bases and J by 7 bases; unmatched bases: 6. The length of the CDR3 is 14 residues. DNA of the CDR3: TGTGCCAGCTCACCAAGTCGGGACAGGGCTGAGCAGTACTTC. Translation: CASSPSRDRAEQYF.

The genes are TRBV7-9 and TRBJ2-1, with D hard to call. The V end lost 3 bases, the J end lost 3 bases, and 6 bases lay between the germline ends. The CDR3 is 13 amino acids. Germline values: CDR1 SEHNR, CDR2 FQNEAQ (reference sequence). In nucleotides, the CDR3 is TGTGCCAGCAGCTTGTACATCTACAATGAGCAGTTCTTC. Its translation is CASSLYIYNEQFF.